One sample yielded the 27 T cell receptor beta chains listed below, sequenced in a study of cytomegalovirus exposure and HLA in healthy donors. Both 60 Vbeta primers and 13 Jbeta primers went into the PCR. The data were produced by immunoSEQ multiplex PCR, yet TCRdb's version contains in-frame clones alone and is incomplete. This table holds some 150,000 clones, 60% to 80% found once. Sequencing was performed on PBMCs. The receptors derive from a male donor in good health and CMV-seronegative.

This clone occurred a few times. The V and J genes are TRBV18 and TRBJ1-2; D unresolved. CDR1 is KGHSH, CDR2 LQKENI, per germline. Trimming took 3 bases from V and 3 from J, leaving 8 bases between them. The CDR3 has 13 residues. For the CDR3, the DNA is TGTGCCAGCTCACCGAACGGTGACTATGGCTACACCTTC. Translating gives CASSPNGDYGYTF.

Written as DNA, the CDR3 is TGTGCCAGCAGCACGGACAGAACGGGACAGCCCCAGCATTTT. Its translation: CASSTDRTGQPQHF. This chain connects TRBV6-5 to TRBJ1-5; tentatively, D is TRBD1 (6 bases). Germline-derived CDR1 and CDR2 are MNHEY and SVGAGI. CDR3 length: 14 residues. Trimming left V 6 bases short and J 7 bases short, with 16 bases between.

The V and J genes are TRBV5-1 and TRBJ1-2; D remains ambiguous. Germline CDR1 is SGHRS and CDR2 is YFSETQ. V was trimmed by 2 bases and J by 8 bases, leaving 16 bases between them. There are 14 residues in the CDR3. CDR3 sequence: CASSLDLGEEGYTF. CDR3 bases: TGCGCCAGCAGCTTAGATCTTGGGGAGGAAGGCTACACCTTC.

This chain uses TRBV7-8 with TRBJ1-2; 9 bases line up with TRBD1. In germline, CDR1 is SGHVS, CDR2 FQNEAQ. The CDR3 is made up of 16 amino acids. V lost 5 bases, J lost 8 bases, and 15 bases stayed unmatched. Here the CDR3 DNA reads TGTGCCAGCAGCCCAGACCGATTGACAGGGGGGTCGGGCTACACCTTC. This translates into CASSPDRLTGGSGYTF.

The gene calls are TRBV7-3 and TRBJ1-1, with D perhaps matching TRBD1 (6 bases). The V end was cut by 3 bases, the J end by 1 base, with 12 bases between. This CDR3 is built from 15 residues. Germline loops: CDR1 SGHTA, CDR2 FQGTGA. The DNA for the CDR3 is TGTGCCAGCAGCTTCTCTGGGGGCGCGAACACTGAAGCTTTCTTT. This translates into CASSFSGGANTEAFF.

This sequence joins TRBV15 and TRBJ1-5; D ambiguous. From germline, CDR1 is LNHNV and CDR2 YYDKDF (reference sequence). This CDR3 contains 15 residues. Trimming took 1 base from V and 2 from J, leaving 9 bases between them. Written as DNA, the CDR3 is TGTGCCACCAGCAGAGGGCGAGGAGGCAATCAGCCCCAGCATTTT. Amino acid sequence: CATSRGRGGNQPQHF.

The rearrangement links TRBV7-2 to TRBJ1-4, with D possibly TRBD1 on 5 matching bases. The V gene lost 7 bases and the J gene lost 0 bases, with 12 bases spanning the gap. Per germline, CDR1 SGHTA and CDR2 FQGNSA. This CDR3 spans 15 amino acids. The DNA for the CDR3 is TGTGCCAGCAACCACGAAGGGGCAACTAATGAAAAACTGTTTTTT. This translates into CASNHEGATNEKLFF. Filled out from reference TRBV7-2 and TRBJ1-4, the complete variable domain reads GAGVSQSPSNKVTEKGKDVELRCDPISGHTALYWYRQSLGQGLEFLIYFQGNSAPDKSGLPSDRFSAERTGGSVSTLTIQRTQQEDSAVYLCASNHEGATNEKLFFGSGTQLSVL.

This chain connects TRBV7-2 to TRBJ1-2; D uncertain. The length of the CDR3 is 16 residues. V dropped 4 bases and J dropped 0 bases, with 15 bases sitting between them. Germline CDR1 is SGHTA and CDR2 is FQGNSA. The CDR3 is CASSSSPGRPNYGYTF. The CDR3 DNA reads TGTGCCAGCAGCTCATCGCCCGGGAGACCTAACTATGGCTACACCTTC.

V and J are TRBV13 and TRBJ2-1, with D perhaps matching TRBD2 (6 bases). V gave up 1 base and J gave up 8 bases, with 24 bases separating them. Germline V lookup: CDR1 PRHDT, CDR2 FYEKMQ (reference sequence). The CDR3 totals 18 residues. CDR3 coding DNA: TGTGCCAGCAGCTTAGTCGCGAGAAGGGACCGGAGCGGGCATGAGCAGTTCTTC. This codes for CASSLVARRDRSGHEQFF.

V usage is TRBV27 and J usage is TRBJ2-4, with no clear D. The CDR3 runs to 14 residues. Germline CDR1 reads MNHEY; CDR2 reads SMNVEV (reference sequence). Deletions cut 6 bases from V and 0 bases from J, with 9 bases between. CDR3 residues: CASSQTGAKNIQYF. DNA of the CDR3: TGTGCCAGCAGCCAGACGGGAGCCAAAAACATTCAGTACTTC.

As DNA, the CDR3 is TGTGCCAGCAGAAGCCTAGAACCCTCCTACGAGCAGTACTTC. Translation gives CASRSLEPSYEQYF. J is TRBJ2-7 and V is TRBV11-2; no clear D gene. The CDR3 loop spans 14 amino acids. The V end lost 6 bases, the J end lost 0 bases, and 12 bases lay between the germline ends. Germline V gives CDR1 SGHAT, CDR2 FQNNGV.

The chain employs TRBV5-1 and TRBJ1-1, with 7 positions matching TRBD1. The CDR3 length is 16 residues. The germline gives CDR1 SGHRS, CDR2 YFSETQ. The V segment lost 3 bases and the J segment 1 base; nucleotides outside the gene matches: 9. The CDR3 DNA reads TGCGCCAGCAGCTCAGGCCCAGGGGGAGCGAACACTGAAGCTTTCTTT. Protein: CASSSGPGGANTEAFF.

The V gene is TRBV7-9, the J gene TRBJ1-1, with D maybe TRBD1 (6 bases). The CDR3 totals 14 residues. CDR1 and CDR2 (germline): SEHNR, FQNEAQ (reference sequence). V lost 4 bases, J lost 2 bases, and 11 bases lay in between. In DNA, the CDR3 is TGTGCCAGCAGCTCAAGACAGGCCAACACTGAAGCTTTCTTT. It is translated as CASSSRQANTEAFF.

This chain links TRBV6-6 with TRBJ2-1; 7 nucleotides line up with TRBD1. The CDR3 loop spans 12 amino acids. Per germline, CDR1 MNHNY and CDR2 SVGAGI (reference sequence). V lost 2 bases, J lost 10 bases, and 2 bases stayed unmatched. The CDR3 sequence is CASSYVDREQFF. CDR3 nucleotide sequence: TGTGCCAGCAGTTACGTGGACAGGGAGCAGTTCTTC.

This clone occurred a few times. The chain links TRBV29-1 to TRBJ2-1; 10 bases agree with TRBD2. V shed 1 base and J 7 bases; nucleotides not matched to a gene: 7. CDR1 and CDR2 from the germline V gene are SQVTM and ANQGSEA. The CDR3 is 15 residues long. The CDR3 protein is CSVEGLAGEGNEQFF. CDR3 nucleotide sequence: TGCAGCGTTGAAGGGCTAGCGGGGGAGGGAAATGAGCAGTTCTTC.

This clone was detected only once. The chain is built from TRBV29-1 and TRBJ2-2; 7 bases agree with TRBD1. J was trimmed by 7 bases and V by 4 bases; bases with no gene match: 6. Germline CDR1 SQVTM, CDR2 ANQGSEA. This CDR3 contains 13 residues. The CDR3 DNA reads TGCAGCGTTGCAAGACAGGGCGGCGGGGAGCTGTTTTTT. Translated, it gives CSVARQGGGELFF.

The chain has TRBV10-3 and TRBJ2-3; D is possibly TRBD1 (5 bases). The V gene's germline CDR1 is ENHRY and CDR2 SYGVKD. The CDR3 contains 15 residues. V lost 3 bases and J 5 bases, leaving 15 bases between the germline ends. The CDR3 bases are TGTGCCATCAGTGACCCCGGCCTAAGGGGAGATACGCAGTATTTT. It codes for CAISDPGLRGDTQYF.

The rearrangement joins TRBV4-1 to TRBJ2-7, with a tentative D call TRBD1 (6 bases). V was clipped by 0 bases and J by 3 bases, with 24 bases between them. The germline V gene encodes CDR1 MGHRA and CDR2 YSYEKL. The CDR3 covers 19 residues. The CDR3 loop is CASSQDPGRGYQRGYEQYF. In DNA form, the CDR3 reads TGCGCCAGCAGCCAAGATCCCGGCAGGGGTTACCAGCGAGGCTACGAGCAGTACTTC.

This chain uses TRBV18 with TRBJ1-1; no reliable D call. The germline gives CDR1 KGHSH, CDR2 LQKENI. Trimming removed 6 bases from V and 12 bases from J, with 14 bases in between. CDR3 length: 11 residues. Here the CDR3 reads CASSSGSRTFF. The DNA of the CDR3 is TGTGCCAGCTCCTCCGGGAGTAGAACTTTCTTT. The entire variable domain, with the rest obtained from reference TRBV18 and TRBJ1-1, is as follows: NAGVMQNPRHLVRRRGQEARLRCSPMKGHSHVYWYRQLPEEGLKFMVYLQKENIIDESGMPKERFSAEFPKEGPSILRIQQVVRGDSAAYFCASSSGSRTFFGQGTRLTVV.

The chain carries TRBV12-2 and TRBJ2-2; the table's D call of TRBD1 was not tested on the DNA. TRBV12-2 is recorded as a pseudogene. This CDR3 region has 17 residues. CDR3 bases: TGTGCAAGTCGCTCGACAGGGACGTACGCGAACACCGGGGAGCTGTTTTTT. Its translation is CASRSTGTYANTGELFF.

The V gene is TRBV7-8, the J gene TRBJ2-1, with TRBD1 identical over 9 bases. Trimming took 4 bases from V and 4 from J; bases not matched to a gene: 11. CDR3 length: 17 amino acids. The germline V gene encodes CDR1 SGHVS and CDR2 FQNEAQ. CDR3 sequence (DNA): TGTGCCAGCAGCTCCACGCCCGAGACAGGGGGATACAATGAGCAGTTCTTC. Translating gives CASSSTPETGGYNEQFF.

V gene TRBV7-2 combines with J gene TRBJ2-2, with D uncertain. The V gene's germline CDR1 is SGHTA and CDR2 FQGNSA. V shed 2 bases and J shed 4 bases, with 11 bases lying between them. The CDR3 covers 15 residues. The CDR3 DNA reads as TGTGCCAGCAGCTTACTTGGGTGGAGCACCGGGGAGCTGTTTTTT. It yields the protein CASSLLGWSTGELFF.

The V and J genes are TRBV7-9 and TRBJ2-4; TRBD2 aligns across 7 bases. V shed 8 bases and J 1 base; nucleotides not matched to a gene: 8. CDR1 SEHNR and CDR2 FQNEAQ come from the germline V gene (reference sequence). This CDR3 comprises 15 residues. The CDR3 is CASLEGGAAKNIQYF. The CDR3 nucleotides are TGTGCCAGCCTTGAGGGAGGGGCGGCCAAAAACATTCAGTACTTC.

The CDR3 DNA reads as TGTGCCAGCAGTTACAGCAAGAATAGCAATCAGCCCCAGCATTTT. Protein: CASSYSKNSNQPQHF. The rearrangement uses TRBV6-5 and TRBJ1-5, with D unresolved. The CDR3 length is 15 residues. The V end lost 2 bases, the J end lost 0 bases, and 8 bases lay between the germline ends. CDR1 and CDR2 (germline): MNHEY, SVGAGI.

This chain joins TRBV6-4 and TRBJ2-7, with D perhaps matching TRBD2 (6 bases). CDR3 length: 14 residues. Trimming removed 9 bases at V and 3 bases at J, with 18 bases between. Germline values: CDR1 MRHNA, CDR2 SNTAGT. DNA of the CDR3: TGTGCCAGGGGGGGTTGCACGGCCTGCTACGAGCAGTACTTC. Amino acids: CARGGCTACYEQYF.

This clone has a handful of counts. The chain links TRBV19 to TRBJ2-1, with TRBD2 matching over 8 bases. V shed 2 bases and J 3 bases; nucleotides not matched to a gene: 9. Per germline, CDR1 LNHDA and CDR2 SQIVND (reference sequence). The CDR3 is 17 amino acids. The CDR3 nucleotides are TGTGCCAGTAGTATAATTCCTGTTAGCGGGGACTACAATGAGCAGTTCTTC. This gives the protein CASSIIPVSGDYNEQFF.

The V call is TRBV5-1, the J call TRBJ2-1; the D is unclear. Germline assignment: CDR1 SGHRS and CDR2 YFSETQ. There are 15 residues in the CDR3. The V end was cut by 1 base, the J end by 0 bases, with 8 bases between. The CDR3, as DNA: TGCGCCAGCAGCTTGATAGAGAGCTCCTACAATGAGCAGTTCTTC. It encodes CASSLIESSYNEQFF.